The source of this T cell receptor (beta chain) is a study of cytomegalovirus exposure and HLA in healthy donors. Primers for the PCR totalled 60 Vbeta and 13 Jbeta. This table comes from immunoSEQ multiplex PCR, and its TCRdb copy is limited to in-frame clones, with some not included. Counted here are about 250,000 clones, approximately 84% occurring once; the ten biggest clones make up approximately 0.24%. General study findings and limits: Reportedly, fewer N-insertions than the approximately 690-donor mean appeared in an Asian-associated ancestry cluster in a later analysis. For TCR beta chains, V- and J-gene trimming was later linked to a missense DCLRE1C variant.

The ends were cut back, 9 bases at V and 3 bases at J, with 15 bases in the middle. In germline, CDR1 is MNHEY, CDR2 SVGAGI. This CDR3 region has 13 residues. With respect to this clone: Its antigen is unidentified.

The chain joins TRBV6-5 to TRBJ2-7; D gene ambiguous. The sequence was obtained from a girl aged 2-10 years in good health and CMV-seronegative. The sequenced material came from PBMCs. The CDR3 loop reads CASRPAGYYEQYF. Here the CDR3 DNA reads TGTGCCAGTCGCCCCGCAGGCTACTACGAGCAGTACTTC.